These T cell receptor beta chains were read from a single sample in a study of radiation and T cells in renal cell carcinoma. Sequenced by immunoSEQ multiplex PCR; TCRdb stores in-frame clones only, minus some. The table shows some 97,000 clones, with 70% to 85% occurring only once. The sample consisted of blood, taken from a patient whose treatment included radiotherapy and nephrectomy. Receptor source: a man in his sixties with renal cell carcinoma. CDR3s include the opening cysteine and the closing phenylalanine or tryptophan. D genes are given only for firm matches. Some rows have no size entry. The others give once, few or many, or a class for an expanded clone.

clone_size,v_call,d_call,j_call,cdr3_nt,cdr3_aa
-,TRBV4-1,-,TRBJ2-7,TGCGCCAGCAGCCAGGACGGGGGATACTACGAGCAGTACTTC,CASSQDGGYYEQYF
-,TRBV7-2,-,TRBJ2-7,TGTGCCAGCAGCTCACAGGGGGGGTACTACGAGCAGTACTTC,CASSSQGGYYEQYF
-,TRBV19,-,TRBJ1-2,TGTGCCAGTAGCCCCAGGGATAGGGGCTACACCTTC,CASSPRDRGYTF
-,TRBV6-1,-,TRBJ1-1,TGTGCCAGCAATCAAGAGGGGGGGTCGAACACTGAAGCTTTCTTT,CASNQEGGSNTEAFF
-,TRBV11-2,TRBD2,TRBJ2-1,TGTGCCAGCAGCAGGGGACTAGCTTCCTATGAGCAGTTCTTC,CASSRGLASYEQFF
-,TRBV5-8,-,TRBJ1-2,TGTGCCAGTAGAGGACGGGGGCAGAATGGCTACACCTTC,CASRGRGQNGYTF
-,TRBV29-1,TRBD2,TRBJ2-3,TGCAGCGCTGAAGCGGGAGGTGGTACAGATACGCAGTATTTT,CSAEAGGGTDTQYF
-,TRBV7-2,TRBD1,TRBJ2-3,TGTGCCAGCAGCCCACAGACAGGGGCCACAGATACGCAGTATTTT,CASSPQTGATDTQYF
-,TRBV7-7,-,TRBJ2-1,TGTGCCAGCAGCCTGTCGGGACCACCGCCCTACAATGAGCAGTTCTTC,CASSLSGPPPYNEQFF
-,TRBV20-1,-,TRBJ2-7,TGCAGTGCTGTAGGGACCTACGAGCAGTACTTC,CSAVGTYEQYF
-,TRBV6-5,TRBD1,TRBJ2-7,TGTGCCAGCGTTCGGACAGGTGGGAGCGGCGAGCAGTACTTC,CASVRTGGSGEQYF
-,TRBV5-1,-,TRBJ2-2,TGCGCCAGCAGCTTGGGACTAGCGAACACCGGGGAGCTGTTTTTT,CASSLGLANTGELFF
-,TRBV27,-,TRBJ2-6,TGTGCCAGCAGTTTTTTCAGACTAAGTTCCTCTGGGGCCAACGTCCTGACTTTC,CASSFFRLSSSGANVLTF
-,TRBV4-3,TRBD2,TRBJ2-1,TGCGCCAGCAGCCCCGAGGGACTAGCGGGGGACAATGAGCAGTTCTTC,CASSPEGLAGDNEQFF
-,TRBV28,-,TRBJ2-2,TGTGCCAGCACCTCCCCGGTTTCCGGGGAGCTGTTTTTT,CASTSPVSGELFF
-,TRBV27,TRBD1,TRBJ1-1,TGTGCCAGCAGTATTTTCGACAGGGCCGAAGCTTTCTTT,CASSIFDRAEAFF
-,TRBV15,-,TRBJ2-1,TGTGCCACCAGCAGAGATCGAGCGTCCTACAATGAGCAGTTCTTC,CATSRDRASYNEQFF
-,TRBV7-2,-,TRBJ2-5,TGTGCCAGCAGCCCGCAAGGAGGAGGATCCAGGAGGGAGACCCAGTACTTC,CASSPQGGGSRRETQYF
-,TRBV7-9,-,TRBJ2-7,TGTGCCAGCAGCTTAGGCGTCTACGAGCAGTACTTC,CASSLGVYEQYF
-,TRBV7-3,TRBD2,TRBJ2-2,TGTGCCAGCAGCTCCGAGCGGGGCGGGGAGCTGTTTTTT,CASSSERGGELFF
few,TRBV30,-,TRBJ1-1,TGTGCCTGGAGAAGGTTAATGAACACTGAAGCTTTCTTT,CAWRRLMNTEAFF
-,TRBV19,TRBD1,TRBJ1-4,TGTGCCAGTAAAGCGAGGACAGGGGGACAAAAGGTGAATGAAAAACTGTTTTTT,CASKARTGGQKVNEKLFF
-,TRBV19,TRBD2,TRBJ2-1,TGTGCCAGTAGTCAAAGACTAGCGGGAGTTGGGTCCTACAATGAGCAGTTCTTC,CASSQRLAGVGSYNEQFF
-,TRBV11-2,TRBD1,TRBJ1-4,TGTGCCAGCAGCTTAGTAGGGACAGGGACCCGAAATGAAAAACTGTTTTTT,CASSLVGTGTRNEKLFF
-,TRBV29-1,-,TRBJ2-7,TGCAGCGTTGAAGATTGGGCCGAAGGCGGGAACGAGCAGTACTTC,CSVEDWAEGGNEQYF
-,TRBV29-1,TRBD1,TRBJ2-1,TGCAGCTCCGGACAGGGTCGGTTCAATGAGCAGTTCTTC,CSSGQGRFNEQFF
few,TRBV6-6,-,TRBJ1-5,TGTGCCAGCAGTTACTCTCCAGTGTTTGAGCCCCAGCATTTT,CASSYSPVFEPQHF
-,TRBV28,-,TRBJ2-1,TGTGCCAGCAGTTCTTACGGACAGTCGTTAAATGAGCAGTTCTTC,CASSSYGQSLNEQFF